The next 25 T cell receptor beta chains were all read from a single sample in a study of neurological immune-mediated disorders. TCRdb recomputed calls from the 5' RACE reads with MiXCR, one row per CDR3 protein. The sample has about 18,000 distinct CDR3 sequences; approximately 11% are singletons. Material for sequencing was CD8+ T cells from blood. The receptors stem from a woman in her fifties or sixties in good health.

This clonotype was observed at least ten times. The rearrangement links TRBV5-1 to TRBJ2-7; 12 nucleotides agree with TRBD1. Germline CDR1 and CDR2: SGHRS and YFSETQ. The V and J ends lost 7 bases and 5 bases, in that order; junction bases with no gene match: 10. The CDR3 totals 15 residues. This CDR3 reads CASLPGTGGLDEQYF. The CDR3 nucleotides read TGCGCCAGCCTCCCCGGGACAGGGGGCCTTGACGAGCAGTACTTC.

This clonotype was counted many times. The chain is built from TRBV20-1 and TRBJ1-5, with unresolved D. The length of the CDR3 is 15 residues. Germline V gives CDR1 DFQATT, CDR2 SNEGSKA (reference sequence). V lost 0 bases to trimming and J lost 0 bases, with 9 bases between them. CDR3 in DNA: TGCAGTGCTAGAGATCATGGTGGTAGCAATCAGCCCCAGCATTTT. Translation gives CSARDHGGSNQPQHF.

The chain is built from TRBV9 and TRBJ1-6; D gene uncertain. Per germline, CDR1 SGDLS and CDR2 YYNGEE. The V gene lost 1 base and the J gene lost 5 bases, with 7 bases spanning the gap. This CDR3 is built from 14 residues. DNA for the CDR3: TGTGCCAGCAGCGTAAGGCGGGATAATTCACCCCTCCACTTT. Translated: CASSVRRDNSPLHF.

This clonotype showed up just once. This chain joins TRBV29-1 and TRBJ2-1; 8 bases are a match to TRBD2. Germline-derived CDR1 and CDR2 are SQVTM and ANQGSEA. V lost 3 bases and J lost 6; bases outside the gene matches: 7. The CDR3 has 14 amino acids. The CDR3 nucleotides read TGCAGCGTTGAGTCCGGGGGGGCCGCCAATGAGCAGTTCTTC. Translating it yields CSVESGGAANEQFF.

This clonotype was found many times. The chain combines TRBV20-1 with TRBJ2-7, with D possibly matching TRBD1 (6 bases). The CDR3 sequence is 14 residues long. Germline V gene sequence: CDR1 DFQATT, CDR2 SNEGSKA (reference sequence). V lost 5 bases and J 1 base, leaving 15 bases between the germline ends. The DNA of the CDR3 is TGCAGTGCTCGCCCCACGGACAGTTCCTACGAGCAGTACTTC. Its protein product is CSARPTDSSYEQYF.

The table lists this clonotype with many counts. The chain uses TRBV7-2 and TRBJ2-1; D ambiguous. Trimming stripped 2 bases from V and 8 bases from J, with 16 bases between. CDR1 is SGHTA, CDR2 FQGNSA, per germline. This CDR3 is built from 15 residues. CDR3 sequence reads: CASSLTPSPGDEQFF. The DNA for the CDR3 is TGTGCCAGCAGCTTAACCCCTTCCCCGGGCGATGAGCAGTTCTTC. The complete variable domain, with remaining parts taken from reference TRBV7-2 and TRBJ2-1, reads GAGVSQSPSNKVTEKGKDVELRCDPISGHTALYWYRQSLGQGLEFLIYFQGNSAPDKSGLPSDRFSAERTGGSVSTLTIQRTQQEDSAVYLCASSLTPSPGDEQFFGPGTRLTVL.

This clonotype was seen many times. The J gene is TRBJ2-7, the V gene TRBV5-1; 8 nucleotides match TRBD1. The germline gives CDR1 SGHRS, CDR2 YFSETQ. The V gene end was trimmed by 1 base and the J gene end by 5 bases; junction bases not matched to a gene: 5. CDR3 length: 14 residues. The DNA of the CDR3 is TGCGCCAGCAGCTTGTTACAGGGGGAGGACGAGCAGTACTTC. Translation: CASSLLQGEDEQYF.

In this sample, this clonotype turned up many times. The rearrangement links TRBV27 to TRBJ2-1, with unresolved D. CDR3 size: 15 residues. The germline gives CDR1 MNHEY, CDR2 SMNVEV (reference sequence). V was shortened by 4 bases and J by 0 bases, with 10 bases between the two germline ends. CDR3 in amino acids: CASSYKTSSYNEQFF. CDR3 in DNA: TGTGCCAGCAGTTATAAGACGAGCTCCTACAATGAGCAGTTCTTC.

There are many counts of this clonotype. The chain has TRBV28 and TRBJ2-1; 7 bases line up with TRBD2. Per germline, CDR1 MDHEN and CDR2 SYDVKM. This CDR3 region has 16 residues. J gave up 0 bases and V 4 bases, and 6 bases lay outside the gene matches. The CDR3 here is CASSSLAQSSYNEQFF. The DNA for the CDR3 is TGTGCCAGCAGTTCACTAGCGCAGAGCTCCTACAATGAGCAGTTCTTC.

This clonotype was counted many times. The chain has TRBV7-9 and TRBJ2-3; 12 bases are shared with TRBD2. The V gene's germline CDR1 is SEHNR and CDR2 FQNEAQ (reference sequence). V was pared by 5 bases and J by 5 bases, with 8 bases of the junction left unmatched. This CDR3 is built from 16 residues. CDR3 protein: CASSPPGLAGLDTQYF. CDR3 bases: TGTGCCAGCAGCCCCCCTGGACTAGCGGGGCTAGATACGCAGTATTTT. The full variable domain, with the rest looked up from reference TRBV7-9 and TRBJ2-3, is DTGVSQNPRHKITKRGQNVTFRCDPISEHNRLYWYRQTLGQGPEFLTYFQNEAQLEKSRLLSDRFSAERPKGSFSTLEIQRTEQGDSAMYLCASSPPGLAGLDTQYFGPGTRLTVL.

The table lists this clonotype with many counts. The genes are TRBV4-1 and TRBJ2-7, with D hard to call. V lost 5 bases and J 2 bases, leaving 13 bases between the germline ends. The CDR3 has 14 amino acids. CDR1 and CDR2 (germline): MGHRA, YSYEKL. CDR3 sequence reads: CASSKAFNTYEQYF. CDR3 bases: TGCGCCAGCAGCAAAGCGTTTAATACCTACGAGCAGTACTTC.

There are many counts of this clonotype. CDR3 in DNA: TGCAGTGTGATGGAACAAGAGACCCAGTACTTC. It translates to CSVMEQETQYF. The chain couples TRBV20-1 to TRBJ2-5; D ambiguous. Germline lookup yields CDR1 DFQATT and CDR2 SNEGSKA (reference sequence). The CDR3 is made up of 11 amino acids. V was pared by 7 bases and J by 2 bases, with 8 bases between.

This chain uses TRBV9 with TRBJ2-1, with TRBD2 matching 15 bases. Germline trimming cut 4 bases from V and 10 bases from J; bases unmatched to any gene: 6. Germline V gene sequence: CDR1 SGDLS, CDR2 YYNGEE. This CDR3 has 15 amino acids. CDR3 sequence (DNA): TGTGCCAGCAGCTCTCGGACTAGCGGGAGGGCCGAGCAGTTCTTC. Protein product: CASSSRTSGRAEQFF. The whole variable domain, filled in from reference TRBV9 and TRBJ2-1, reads DSGVTQTPKHLITATGQRVTLRCSPRSGDLSVYWYQQSLDQGLQFLIQYYNGEERAKGNILERFSAQQFPDLHSELNLSSLELGDSALYFCASSSRTSGRAEQFFGPGTRLTVL.

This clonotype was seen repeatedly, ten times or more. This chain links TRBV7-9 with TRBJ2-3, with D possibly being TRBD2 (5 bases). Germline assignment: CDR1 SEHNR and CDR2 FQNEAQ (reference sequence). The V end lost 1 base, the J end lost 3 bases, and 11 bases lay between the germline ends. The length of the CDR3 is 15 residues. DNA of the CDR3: TGTGCCAGCAGCTTAGTCGGGGTGGGTACAGATACGCAGTATTTT. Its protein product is CASSLVGVGTDTQYF.

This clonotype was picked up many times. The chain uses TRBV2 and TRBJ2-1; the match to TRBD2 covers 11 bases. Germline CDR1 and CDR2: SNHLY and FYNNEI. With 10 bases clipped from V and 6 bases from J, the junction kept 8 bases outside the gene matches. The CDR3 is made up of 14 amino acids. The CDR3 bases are TGTGCCACCTATAGCGGGGGGGTCTCCAATGAGCAGTTCTTC. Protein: CATYSGGVSNEQFF.

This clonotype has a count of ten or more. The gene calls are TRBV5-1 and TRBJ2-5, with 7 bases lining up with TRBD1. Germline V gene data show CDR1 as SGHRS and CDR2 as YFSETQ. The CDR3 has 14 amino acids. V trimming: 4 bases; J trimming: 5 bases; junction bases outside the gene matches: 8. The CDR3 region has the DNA TGCGCCAGCAGCCCGAGACAGGGAAGGGAGACCCAGTACTTC. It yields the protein CASSPRQGRETQYF.

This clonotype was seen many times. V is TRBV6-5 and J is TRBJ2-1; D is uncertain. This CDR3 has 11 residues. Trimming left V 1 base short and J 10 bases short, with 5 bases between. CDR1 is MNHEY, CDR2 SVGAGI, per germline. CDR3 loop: CASSYLGEQFF. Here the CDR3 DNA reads TGTGCCAGCAGTTACTTGGGGGAGCAGTTCTTC.

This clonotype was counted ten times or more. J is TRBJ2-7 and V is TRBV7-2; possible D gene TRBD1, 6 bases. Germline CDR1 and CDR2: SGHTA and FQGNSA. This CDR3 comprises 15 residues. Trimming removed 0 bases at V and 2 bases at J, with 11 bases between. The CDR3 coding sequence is TGTGCCAGCAGCTTAGCGCCAGGGGACCCCTACGAGCAGTACTTC. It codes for CASSLAPGDPYEQYF.

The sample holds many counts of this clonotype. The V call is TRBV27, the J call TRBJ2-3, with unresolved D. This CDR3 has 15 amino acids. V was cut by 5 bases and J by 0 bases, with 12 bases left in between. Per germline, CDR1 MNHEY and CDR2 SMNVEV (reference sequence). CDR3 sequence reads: CASSPSGSSTDTQYF. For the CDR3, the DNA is TGTGCCAGCAGTCCCAGTGGCAGTAGCACAGATACGCAGTATTTT.

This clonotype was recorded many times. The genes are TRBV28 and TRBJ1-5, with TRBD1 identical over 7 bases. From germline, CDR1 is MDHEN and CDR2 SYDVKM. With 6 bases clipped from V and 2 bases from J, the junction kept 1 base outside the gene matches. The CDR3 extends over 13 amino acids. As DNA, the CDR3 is TGTGCCAGCAGCACAGGGGGCAATCAGCCCCAGCATTTT. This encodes CASSTGGNQPQHF.

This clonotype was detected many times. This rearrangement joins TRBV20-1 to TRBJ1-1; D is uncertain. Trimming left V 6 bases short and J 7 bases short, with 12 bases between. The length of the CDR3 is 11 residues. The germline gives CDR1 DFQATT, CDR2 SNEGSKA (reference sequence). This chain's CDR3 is CSAKGLGEAFF. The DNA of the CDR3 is TGCAGTGCCAAAGGTCTCGGTGAAGCTTTCTTT.

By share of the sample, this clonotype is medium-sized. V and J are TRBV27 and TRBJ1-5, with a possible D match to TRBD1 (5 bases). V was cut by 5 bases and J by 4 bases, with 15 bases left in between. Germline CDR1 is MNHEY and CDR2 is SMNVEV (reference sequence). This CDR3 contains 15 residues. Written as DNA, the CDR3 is TGTGCCAGCAGTCCGGCGGAGGGGCATAATCAGCCCCAGCATTTT. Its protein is CASSPAEGHNQPQHF.

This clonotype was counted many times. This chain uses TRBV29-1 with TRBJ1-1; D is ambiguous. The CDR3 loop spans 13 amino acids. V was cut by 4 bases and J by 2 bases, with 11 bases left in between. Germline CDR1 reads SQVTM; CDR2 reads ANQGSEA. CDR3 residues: CSVVPVANTEAFF. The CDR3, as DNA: TGCAGCGTTGTTCCGGTGGCAAACACTGAAGCTTTCTTT.

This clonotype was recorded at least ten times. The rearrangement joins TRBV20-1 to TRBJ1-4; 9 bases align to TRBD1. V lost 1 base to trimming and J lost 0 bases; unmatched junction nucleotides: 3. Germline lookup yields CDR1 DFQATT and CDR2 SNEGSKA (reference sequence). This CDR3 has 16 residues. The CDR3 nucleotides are TGCAGTGCTAGAGGGGACAGGGATGCAACTAATGAAAAACTGTTTTTT. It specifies CSARGDRDATNEKLFF.

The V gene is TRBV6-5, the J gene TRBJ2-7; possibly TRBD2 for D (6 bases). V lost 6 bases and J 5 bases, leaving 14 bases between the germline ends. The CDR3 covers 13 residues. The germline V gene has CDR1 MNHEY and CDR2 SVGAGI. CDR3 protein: CASRRGAVNEQYF. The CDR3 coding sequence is TGTGCCAGCAGGCGGGGAGCAGTAAACGAGCAGTACTTC.